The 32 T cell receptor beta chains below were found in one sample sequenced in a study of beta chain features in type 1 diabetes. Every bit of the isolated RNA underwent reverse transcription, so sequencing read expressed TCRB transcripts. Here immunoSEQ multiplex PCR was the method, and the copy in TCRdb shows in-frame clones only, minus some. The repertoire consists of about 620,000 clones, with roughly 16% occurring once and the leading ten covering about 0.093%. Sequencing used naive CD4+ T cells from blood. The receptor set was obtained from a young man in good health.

The CDR3 DNA follows: TGTGCAAGTCGCTCCTACAGCGGGAGGGCCTACAATGAGCAGTTCTTC. Its protein is CASRSYSGRAYNEQFF. This chain links TRBV12-2 with TRBJ2-1; the table calls TRBD2, which could not be checked here. TRBV12-2 is shown as a pseudogene. This CDR3 is built from 16 residues.

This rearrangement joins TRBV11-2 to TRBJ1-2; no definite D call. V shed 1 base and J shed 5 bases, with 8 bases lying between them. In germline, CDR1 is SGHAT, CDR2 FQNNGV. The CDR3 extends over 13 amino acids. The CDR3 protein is CASSLGREYGYTF. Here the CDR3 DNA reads TGTGCCAGCAGCTTAGGTCGAGAATATGGCTACACCTTC.

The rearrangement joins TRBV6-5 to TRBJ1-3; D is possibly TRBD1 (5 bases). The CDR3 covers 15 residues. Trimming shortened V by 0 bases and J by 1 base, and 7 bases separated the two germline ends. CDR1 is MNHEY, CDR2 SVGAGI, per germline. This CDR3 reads CASSYSAGSGNTIYF. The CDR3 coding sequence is TGTGCCAGCAGTTACTCGGCAGGGTCTGGAAACACCATATATTTT.

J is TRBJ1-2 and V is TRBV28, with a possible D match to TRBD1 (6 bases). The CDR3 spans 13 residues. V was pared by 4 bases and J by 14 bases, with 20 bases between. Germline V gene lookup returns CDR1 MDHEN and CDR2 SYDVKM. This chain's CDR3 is CASSSPPGEGKTF. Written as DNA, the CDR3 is TGTGCCAGCAGTTCCCCTCCAGGGGAAGGAAAGACCTTC.

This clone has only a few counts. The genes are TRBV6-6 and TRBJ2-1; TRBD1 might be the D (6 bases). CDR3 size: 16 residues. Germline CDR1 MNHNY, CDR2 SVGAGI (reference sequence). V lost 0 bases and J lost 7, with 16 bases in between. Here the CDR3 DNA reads TGTGCCAGCAGTTACTCGTCAGGGGTCAGTAGGAATGAGCAGTTCTTC. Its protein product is CASSYSSGVSRNEQFF.

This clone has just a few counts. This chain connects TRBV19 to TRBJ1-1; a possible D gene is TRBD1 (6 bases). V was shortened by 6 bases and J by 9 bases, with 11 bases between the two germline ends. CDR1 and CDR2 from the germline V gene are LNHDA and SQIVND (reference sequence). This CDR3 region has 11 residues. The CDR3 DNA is TGTGCCAGTAGACAGGGATGGAAAGCTTTCTTT. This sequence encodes CASRQGWKAFF.

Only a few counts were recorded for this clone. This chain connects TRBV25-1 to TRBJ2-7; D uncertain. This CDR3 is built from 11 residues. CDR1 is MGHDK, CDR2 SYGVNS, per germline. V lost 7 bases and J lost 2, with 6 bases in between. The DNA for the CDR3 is TGTGCCAGCACCCAGACCTACGAGCAGTACTTC. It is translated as CASTQTYEQYF.

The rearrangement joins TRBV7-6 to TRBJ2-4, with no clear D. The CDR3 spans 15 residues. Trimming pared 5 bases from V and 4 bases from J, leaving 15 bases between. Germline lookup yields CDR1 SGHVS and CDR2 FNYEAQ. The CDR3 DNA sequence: TGTGCCAGCAGCCCCTACAGTTGGCAGAAAAACATTCAGTACTTC. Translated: CASSPYSWQKNIQYF.

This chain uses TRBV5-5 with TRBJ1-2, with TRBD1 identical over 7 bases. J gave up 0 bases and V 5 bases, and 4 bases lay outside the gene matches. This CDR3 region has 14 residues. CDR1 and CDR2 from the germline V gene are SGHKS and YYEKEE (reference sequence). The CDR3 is CASRMTGTNYGYTF. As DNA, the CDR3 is TGTGCCAGCAGAATGACAGGGACTAACTATGGCTACACCTTC.

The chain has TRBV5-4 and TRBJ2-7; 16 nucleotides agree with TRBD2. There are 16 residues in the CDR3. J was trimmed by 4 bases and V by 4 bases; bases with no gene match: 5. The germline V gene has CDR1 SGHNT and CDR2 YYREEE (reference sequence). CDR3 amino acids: CASSQGLAGGHYEQYF. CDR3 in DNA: TGTGCCAGCAGCCAGGGACTAGCGGGGGGGCATTACGAGCAGTACTTC.

CDR3 protein: CASSPPGQITTAEAFF. The CDR3 DNA reads TGTGCCAGCAGCCCTCCGGGACAGATAACTACTGCCGAAGCTTTCTTT. J is TRBJ1-1 and V is TRBV14; the match to TRBD1 covers 7 bases. Germline CDR1 is SGHDN and CDR2 is FVKESK. The CDR3 loop spans 16 amino acids. J was trimmed by 8 bases and V by 4 bases; bases with no gene match: 16.

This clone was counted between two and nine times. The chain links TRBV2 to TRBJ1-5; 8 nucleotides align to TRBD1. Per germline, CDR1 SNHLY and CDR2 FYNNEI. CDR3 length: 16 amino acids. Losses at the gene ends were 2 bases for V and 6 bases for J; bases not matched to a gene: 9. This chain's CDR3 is CASSEMGQGAGQPQHF. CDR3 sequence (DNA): TGTGCCAGCAGTGAAATGGGGCAGGGGGCTGGTCAGCCCCAGCATTTT.

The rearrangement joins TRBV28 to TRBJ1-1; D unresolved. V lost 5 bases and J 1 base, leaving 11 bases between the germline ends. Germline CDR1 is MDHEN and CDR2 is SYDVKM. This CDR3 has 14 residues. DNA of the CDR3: TGTGCCAGCAGTCCCGTCGTCCGGAACACTGAAGCTTTCTTT. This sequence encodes CASSPVVRNTEAFF.

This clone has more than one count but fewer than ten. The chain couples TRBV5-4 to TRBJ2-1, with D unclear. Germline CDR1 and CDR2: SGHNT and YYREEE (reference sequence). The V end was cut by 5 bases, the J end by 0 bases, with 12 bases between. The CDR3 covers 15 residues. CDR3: CASSTQGYSYNEQFF. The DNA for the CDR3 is TGTGCCAGCAGTACGCAAGGGTACTCCTACAATGAGCAGTTCTTC.

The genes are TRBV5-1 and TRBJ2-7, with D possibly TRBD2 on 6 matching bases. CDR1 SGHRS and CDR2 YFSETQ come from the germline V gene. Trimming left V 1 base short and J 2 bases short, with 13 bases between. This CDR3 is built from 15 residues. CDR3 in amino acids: CASSLTGELTYEQYF. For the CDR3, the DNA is TGCGCCAGCAGCTTGACGGGGGAGCTAACCTACGAGCAGTACTTC.

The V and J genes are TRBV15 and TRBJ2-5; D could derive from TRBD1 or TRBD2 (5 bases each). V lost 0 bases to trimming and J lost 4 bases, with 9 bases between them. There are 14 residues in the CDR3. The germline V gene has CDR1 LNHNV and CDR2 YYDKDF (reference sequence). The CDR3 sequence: CATSRDVGAETQYF. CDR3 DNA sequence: TGTGCCACCAGCAGAGATGTCGGGGCAGAGACCCAGTACTTC.

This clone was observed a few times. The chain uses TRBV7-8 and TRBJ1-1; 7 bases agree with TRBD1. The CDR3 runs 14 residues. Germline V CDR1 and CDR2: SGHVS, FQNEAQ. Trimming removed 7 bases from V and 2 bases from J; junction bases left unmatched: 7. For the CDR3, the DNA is TGTGCCAGCACTAGACAGGGAGCAAACACTGAAGCTTTCTTT. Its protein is CASTRQGANTEAFF.

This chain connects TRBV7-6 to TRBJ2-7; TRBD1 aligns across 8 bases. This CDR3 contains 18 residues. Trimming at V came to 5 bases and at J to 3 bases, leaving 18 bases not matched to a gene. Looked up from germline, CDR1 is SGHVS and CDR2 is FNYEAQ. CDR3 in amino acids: CASSPGGLIGQGNYEQYF. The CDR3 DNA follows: TGTGCCAGCAGCCCAGGGGGCTTGATAGGACAGGGTAACTACGAGCAGTACTTC.

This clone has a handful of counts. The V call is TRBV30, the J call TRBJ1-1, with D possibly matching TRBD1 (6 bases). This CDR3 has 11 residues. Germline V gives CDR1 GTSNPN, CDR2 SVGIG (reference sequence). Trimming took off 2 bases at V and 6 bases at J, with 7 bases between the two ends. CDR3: CAWSRGSEAFF. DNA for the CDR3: TGTGCCTGGAGTAGGGGGTCTGAAGCTTTCTTT.

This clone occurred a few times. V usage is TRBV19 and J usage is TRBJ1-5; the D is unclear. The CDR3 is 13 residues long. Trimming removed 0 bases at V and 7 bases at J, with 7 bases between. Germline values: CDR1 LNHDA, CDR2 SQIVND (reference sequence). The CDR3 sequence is CASSIDWQQPQHF. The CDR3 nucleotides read TGTGCCAGTAGTATAGATTGGCAGCAGCCCCAGCATTTT. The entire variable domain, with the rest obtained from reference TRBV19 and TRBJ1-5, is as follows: DGGITQSPKYLFRKEGQNVTLSCEQNLNHDAMYWYRQDPGQGLRLIYYSQIVNDFQKGDIAEGYSVSREKKESFPLTVTSAQKNPTAFYLCASSIDWQQPQHFGDGTRLSIL.

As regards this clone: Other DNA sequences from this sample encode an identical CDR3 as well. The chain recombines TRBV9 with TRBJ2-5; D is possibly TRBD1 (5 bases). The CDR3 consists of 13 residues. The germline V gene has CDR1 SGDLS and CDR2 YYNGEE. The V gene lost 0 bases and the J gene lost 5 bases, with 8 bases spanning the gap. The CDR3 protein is CASSVGTRETQYF. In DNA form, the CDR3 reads TGTGCCAGCAGCGTAGGGACACGTGAGACCCAGTACTTC.

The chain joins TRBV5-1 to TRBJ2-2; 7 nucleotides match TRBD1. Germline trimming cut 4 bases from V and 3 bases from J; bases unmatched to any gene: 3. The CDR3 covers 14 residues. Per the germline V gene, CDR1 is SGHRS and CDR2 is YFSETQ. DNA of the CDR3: TGCGCCAGCAGCCCTCAGGGGGACACCGGGGAGCTGTTTTTT. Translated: CASSPQGDTGELFF.

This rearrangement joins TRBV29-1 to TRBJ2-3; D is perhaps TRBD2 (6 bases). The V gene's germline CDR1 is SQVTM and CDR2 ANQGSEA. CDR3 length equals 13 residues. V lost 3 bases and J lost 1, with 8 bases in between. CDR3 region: CSVDVAGTDTQYF. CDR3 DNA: TGCAGCGTTGACGTAGCGGGCACAGATACGCAGTATTTT.

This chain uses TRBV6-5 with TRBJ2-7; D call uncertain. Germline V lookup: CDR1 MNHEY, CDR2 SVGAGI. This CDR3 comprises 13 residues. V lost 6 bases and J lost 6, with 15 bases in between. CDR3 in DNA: TGTGCCAGCAGCCTAAATAACATCGGCGAGCAGTACTTC. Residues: CASSLNNIGEQYF.

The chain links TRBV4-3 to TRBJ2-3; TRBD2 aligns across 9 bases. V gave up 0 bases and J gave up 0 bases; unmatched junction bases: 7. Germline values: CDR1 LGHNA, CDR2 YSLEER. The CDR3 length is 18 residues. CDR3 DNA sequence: TGCGCCAGCAGCCAAGATTCTAGCGGGATCTCTAGCACAGATACGCAGTATTTT. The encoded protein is CASSQDSSGISSTDTQYF.

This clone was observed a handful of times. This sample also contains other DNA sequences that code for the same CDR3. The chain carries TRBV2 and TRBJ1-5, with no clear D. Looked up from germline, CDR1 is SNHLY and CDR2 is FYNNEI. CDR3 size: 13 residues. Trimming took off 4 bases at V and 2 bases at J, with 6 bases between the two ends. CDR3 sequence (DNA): TGTGCCAGCAGTGGCCAGGGCAATCAGCCCCAGCATTTT. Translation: CASSGQGNQPQHF.

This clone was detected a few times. The CDR3 loop is CSVSPSSPAGAYEQYF. The CDR3 nucleotides read TGCAGCGTCAGCCCCAGTTCCCCAGCGGGAGCTTACGAGCAGTACTTC. V gene TRBV29-1 combines with J gene TRBJ2-7; 8 nucleotides agree with TRBD2. Germline V gene sequence: CDR1 SQVTM, CDR2 ANQGSEA. V was pared by 6 bases and J by 4 bases, with 17 bases of the junction left unmatched. The CDR3 covers 16 residues.

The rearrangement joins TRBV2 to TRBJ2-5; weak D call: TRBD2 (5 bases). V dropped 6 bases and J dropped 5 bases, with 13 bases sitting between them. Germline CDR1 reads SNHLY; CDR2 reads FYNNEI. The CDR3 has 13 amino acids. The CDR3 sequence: CASSRWRRETQYF. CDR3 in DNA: TGTGCCAGCAGCAGGTGGAGGCGGGAGACCCAGTACTTC.

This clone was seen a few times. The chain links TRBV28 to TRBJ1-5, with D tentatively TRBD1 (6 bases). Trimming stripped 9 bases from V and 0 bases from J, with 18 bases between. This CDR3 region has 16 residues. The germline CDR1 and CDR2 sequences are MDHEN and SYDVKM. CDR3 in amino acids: CASRGGGLISNQPQHF. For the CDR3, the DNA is TGTGCCAGTAGGGGAGGGGGTCTGATTAGCAATCAGCCCCAGCATTTT. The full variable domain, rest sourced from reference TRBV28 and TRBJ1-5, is DVKVTQSSRYLVKRTGEKVFLECVQDMDHENMFWYRQDPGLGLRLIYFSYDVKMKEKGDIPEGYSVSREKKERFSLILESASTNQTSMYLCASRGGGLISNQPQHFGDGTRLSIL.

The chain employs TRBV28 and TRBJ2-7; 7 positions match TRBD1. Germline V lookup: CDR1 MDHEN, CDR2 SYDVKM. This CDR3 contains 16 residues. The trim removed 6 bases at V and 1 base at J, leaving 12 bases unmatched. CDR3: CASSQPATGISYEQYF. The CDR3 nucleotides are TGTGCCAGCAGCCAACCTGCGACAGGGATATCCTACGAGCAGTACTTC.

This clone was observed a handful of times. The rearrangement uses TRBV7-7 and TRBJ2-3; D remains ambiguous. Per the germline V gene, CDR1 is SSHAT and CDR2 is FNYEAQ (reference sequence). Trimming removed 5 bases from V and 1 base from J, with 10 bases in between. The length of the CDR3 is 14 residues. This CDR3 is CASSRFLGTDTQYF. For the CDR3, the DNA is TGTGCCAGCAGCCGTTTCCTGGGCACAGATACGCAGTATTTT.

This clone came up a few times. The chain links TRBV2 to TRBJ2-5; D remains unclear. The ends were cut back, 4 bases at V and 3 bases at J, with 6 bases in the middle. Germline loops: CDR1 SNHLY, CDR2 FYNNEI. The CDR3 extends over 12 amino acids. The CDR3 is CASSVWEETQYF. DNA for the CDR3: TGTGCCAGCAGTGTTTGGGAAGAGACCCAGTACTTC. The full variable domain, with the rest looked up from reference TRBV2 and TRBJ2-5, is EPEVTQTPSHQVTQMGQEVILRCVPISNHLYFYWYRQILGQKVEFLVSFYNNEISEKSEIFDDQFSVERPDGSNFTLKIRSTKLEDSAMYFCASSVWEETQYFGPGTRLLVL.